The rows below give T cell receptor beta chains drawn from one sample of a study of T cells in Graves' hyperthyroidism and ophthalmopathy. TCRdb recomputed calls from the multiplex PCR reads with MiXCR, one row per CDR3 protein. This sample has about 370,000 distinct CDR3 sequences, with roughly 15% found just once. Specimen: blood. Source of these receptors: a woman aged 60-75 years with Graves' ophthalmopathy. The CDR3 runs from the conserved cysteine through the conserved F or W. A D gene is named only where the DNA matches it firmly. The size entry is marked missing in some rows and otherwise reads once, few, many or a size class.

D gene: NA; clone size: many; J gene: TRBJ1-3; CDR3 length: 15; V gene: TRBV15; CDR3 protein: CATSSDRYSGNTIYF; CDR3 DNA: TGTGCCACCAGCAGCGACAGGTACTCTGGAAACACCATATATTTT
D gene: NA; clone size: NA; J gene: TRBJ1-1; CDR3 length: 13; V gene: TRBV28; CDR3 protein: CASSLLGNTGAFF; CDR3 DNA: TGTGCCAGCAGTTTATTGGGGAACACTGGAGCTTTCTTT
D gene: TRBD1; clone size: many; J gene: TRBJ2-1; CDR3 length: 17; V gene: TRBV7-9; CDR3 protein: CASSPRDRDRGFDEQFF; CDR3 DNA: TGTGCCAGCAGCCCCCGAGATCGGGACAGGGGTTTTGATGAGCAGTTCTTC
D gene: TRBD2; clone size: many; J gene: TRBJ2-3; CDR3 length: 18; V gene: TRBV9; CDR3 protein: CASAATSGSVGGTDTQYF; CDR3 DNA: TGTGCCAGCGCAGCGACTAGCGGGAGTGTCGGGGGCACAGATACGCAGTATTTT
D gene: NA; clone size: NA; J gene: TRBJ2-7; CDR3 length: 15; V gene: TRBV2; CDR3 protein: CASTRIQTGTYEQYF; CDR3 DNA: TGTGCCAGCACTCGCATCCAAACAGGTACCTACGAGCAGTACTTC
D gene: NA; clone size: few; J gene: TRBJ2-7; CDR3 length: 15; V gene: TRBV29-1; CDR3 protein: CSVTTRGTAPLLQYF; CDR3 DNA: TGCAGCGTGACAACCCGGGGGACAGCTCCCTTGTTGCAGTACTTC
D gene: TRBD2; clone size: once; J gene: TRBJ2-2; CDR3 length: 16; V gene: TRBV28; CDR3 protein: CASSFGLAGVTGELFF; CDR3 DNA: TGTGCCAGCAGTTTCGGACTAGCGGGAGTCACCGGGGAGCTGTTTTTT
D gene: TRBD2; clone size: NA; J gene: TRBJ2-5; CDR3 length: 18; V gene: TRBV5-1; CDR3 protein: CASSSGGLAGGPWETQYF; CDR3 DNA: TGCGCCAGCAGCTCTGGGGGACTAGCGGGAGGGCCGTGGGAGACCCAGTACTTC
D gene: NA; clone size: NA; J gene: TRBJ2-5; CDR3 length: 14; V gene: TRBV28; CDR3 protein: CASSLRANQETQYF; CDR3 DNA: TGTGCCAGCAGTTTAAGGGCAAACCAAGAGACCCAGTACTTC
D gene: TRBD2; clone size: many; J gene: TRBJ2-1; CDR3 length: 15; V gene: TRBV7-9; CDR3 protein: CASSLSTSAYNEQFF; CDR3 DNA: TGTGCCAGCAGCTTGTCGACTAGCGCCTACAATGAGCAGTTCTTC